These 8 T cell receptor beta chains share one sample of origin, sequenced in a study of blood T cell repertoires in COVID-19. Sequenced by immunoSEQ multiplex PCR; TCRdb stores in-frame clones only, minus some. The sample lists fewer than 65,000 clones; less than 80% were seen once. The sequenced material came from peripheral blood. The receptors were sampled from a man between 65 and 85 years old with acute or convalescent COVID-19.

V usage is TRBV27 and J usage is TRBJ1-5; D is unclear. The V end was cut by 5 bases, the J end by 2 bases, with 19 bases between. This CDR3 is built from 17 residues. CDR1 and CDR2 (germline): MNHEY, SMNVEV (reference sequence). CDR3 DNA: TGTGCCAGCAGTCCGCTGGGTCCAGGATTTGGCAATCAGCCCCAGCATTTT. Amino acids: CASSPLGPGFGNQPQHF.

The chain carries TRBV10-3 and TRBJ1-5; 10 positions agree with TRBD1. J gave up 6 bases and V 0 bases, and 5 bases lay outside the gene matches. The CDR3 contains 16 residues. Looked up from germline, CDR1 is ENHRY and CDR2 is SYGVKD. The DNA for the CDR3 is TGTGCCATCAGTGAGTCCGGGACAGGGGTAGGTCAGCCCCAGCATTTT. Translation gives CAISESGTGVGQPQHF.

This clone was detected ten times or more. The chain joins TRBV6-5 to TRBJ1-1; D may be TRBD1 (6 bases). There are 16 residues in the CDR3. Deletions cut 4 bases from V and 4 bases from J, with 19 bases between. Germline V gives CDR1 MNHEY, CDR2 SVGAGI. The CDR3 is CASSFTLAGESTEAFF. The CDR3 DNA follows: TGTGCCAGCAGTTTCACGCTGGCAGGGGAAAGCACTGAAGCTTTCTTT.

This rearrangement joins TRBV10-3 to TRBJ2-1; 7 bases are shared with TRBD1. The CDR3 spans 17 residues. Trimming cost V 5 bases and J 4 bases; bases outside gene matches: 14. CDR1 and CDR2 from the germline V gene are ENHRY and SYGVKD. This CDR3 reads CAISIDRATSPYNEQFF. The CDR3 DNA follows: TGTGCCATCAGTATTGACAGGGCAACGTCCCCATACAATGAGCAGTTCTTC.

This clone was picked up many times. The rearrangement uses TRBV11-3 and TRBJ2-1, with 7 bases fitting TRBD1. The CDR3 consists of 12 residues. Germline trimming cut 5 bases from V and 12 bases from J; bases unmatched to any gene: 7. Germline CDR1 reads SGHNT; CDR2 reads YENEEA. CDR3 sequence: CASSTTGAPQFF. CDR3 sequence (DNA): TGTGCCAGCAGCACTACAGGGGCCCCGCAGTTCTTC.

V usage is TRBV5-5 and J usage is TRBJ1-1; D is uncertain. The CDR3 has 15 amino acids. V gave up 1 base and J gave up 1 base, with 11 bases separating them. Germline CDR1 SGHKS, CDR2 YYEKEE (reference sequence). The CDR3 DNA follows: TGTGCCAGCAGCTTGACTCAGGTCGGGAACACTGAAGCTTTCTTT. Protein product: CASSLTQVGNTEAFF.

V usage is TRBV5-5 and J usage is TRBJ1-2, with TRBD1 matching over 10 bases. V trimming: 4 bases; J trimming: 0 bases; junction bases outside the gene matches: 9. The CDR3 is 17 residues long. Looked up from germline, CDR1 is SGHKS and CDR2 is YYEKEE (reference sequence). The CDR3 here is CASSRGQGVETNYGYTF. CDR3 DNA sequence: TGTGCCAGCAGCCGTGGACAGGGGGTTGAAACTAACTATGGCTACACCTTC.

Worth noting for this clone: Relative to the germline gene, one junction end is altered; a read error may explain this. The CDR3 DNA reads as TGTGCCAGCAGCCTAGACAGGGGAGAGACCCAGTACTTC. It translates to CASSLDRGETQYF. This chain links TRBV11-2 with TRBJ2-5; 8 bases line up with TRBD1. Germline-derived CDR1 and CDR2 are SGHAT and FQNNGV. The CDR3 loop spans 13 amino acids. The full variable domain, completed using reference TRBV11-2 and TRBJ2-5, is EAGVAQSPRYKIIEKRQSVAFWCNPISGHATLYWYQQILGQGPKLLIQFQNNGVVDDSQLPKDRFSAERLKGVDSTLKIQPAKLEDSAVYLCASSLDRGETQYFGPGTRLLVL.